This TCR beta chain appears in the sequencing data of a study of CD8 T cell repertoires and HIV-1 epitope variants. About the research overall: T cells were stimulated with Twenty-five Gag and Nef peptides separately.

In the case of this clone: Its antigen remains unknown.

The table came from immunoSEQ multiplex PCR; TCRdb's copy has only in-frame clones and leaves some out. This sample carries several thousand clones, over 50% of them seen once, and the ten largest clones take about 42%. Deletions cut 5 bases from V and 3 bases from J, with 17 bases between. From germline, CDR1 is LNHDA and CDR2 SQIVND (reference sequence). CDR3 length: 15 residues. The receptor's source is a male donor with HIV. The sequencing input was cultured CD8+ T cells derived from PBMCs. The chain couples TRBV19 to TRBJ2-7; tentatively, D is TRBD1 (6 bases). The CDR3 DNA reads TGTGCCAGTAGTGTCGGGACAACGGGCTTCTACGAGCAGTACTTC. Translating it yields CASSVGTTGFYEQYF.